This T cell receptor (beta chain) emerged from a study of Graves' ophthalmopathy and Graves' hyperthyroidism (dated by TCRdb to 2016 to 2019). Some background on the complete study: Stable hyperthyroidism was defined as no progression to ophthalmopathy within 18 months of follow-up. To tell Graves' ophthalmopathy apart from Graves' hyperthyroidism, and to predict which patients would progress to ophthalmopathy, the study relied on TCR beta repertoire signatures. In total, 135 blood samples were TCR-sequenced: fewer than 50 ophthalmopathy, approximately 75 hyperthyroidism and some 17 hyperthyroidism-to-ophthalmopathy patients. To explore V-J signatures that separate ophthalmopathy from hyperthyroidism, a discovery set of 100 patients was enrolled, consisting of 40 to 45 with ophthalmopathy and around 57 with stable hyperthyroidism. For independent validation, a separate cohort was made up of some 18 hyperthyroidism patients plus 17 patients who later progressed from hyperthyroidism to ophthalmopathy. In several hyperthyroidism patients, the T-cell repertoires found in thyroid tissue were compared with those found in blood. After sampling, hyperthyroidism patients received methimazole starting at 30 mg daily, and ophthalmopathy patients received high-dose intravenous methylprednisolone.

Patients with hyperthyroidism were aged 18 to 65 years, had been newly diagnosed, and had a disease duration of less than 2 months. Patients with other autoimmune diseases, uncontrolled infections, pregnancy or lactation were excluded. Clinical symptoms, serum thyroxine, TRAb, thyroid ultrasound and orbital computed tomography formed the basis of the diagnosis. Total RNA was extracted using Trizol reagent, and RNA quality was checked on an Agilent 2100 Bioanalyzer. The full study reports these points: Most expanded thyroid clonotypes with frequency above 0.001 were also detected in blood, suggesting blood repertoires may reflect the thyroid immune response. In validation, the model predicted ophthalmopathy progression with 70.59% sensitivity and 72.22% specificity; 12 predicted patients were CT-confirmed with GO in a median of around 6 months. No statistical method was used to set the sample size in advance, and the investigators knew which group each participant was assigned to. In cross-validation, the 13-signature model distinguished ophthalmopathy from stable hyperthyroidism with approximately 88% sensitivity and roughly 81% specificity, and in the test set the corresponding values were approximately 79% and 70%.

For repertoire sequencing, the TCR beta CDR3 regions were amplified from RNA transcripts. The first round was an RT-PCR using HTBI primers with the Qiagen OneStep RT-PCR kit, and this first round was followed by a second-round multiplex PCR, then size selection and purification. Libraries were sequenced on an Illumina HiSeq2000 using paired-end 100 bp reads. Per the source publication's procedure: SOAPnuke was used to process the reads, removing any read that contained adapters or uncalled bases, had a mean Phred below 15, or lacked an exact match to the constant primer or identifier. High-quality paired reads were merged with COPE v1.2.5. Each unique nucleotide sequence was treated as a clonotype, and MiTCR v1.1 was used to align the clonotypes to the IMGT TRB V, D and J references. Analysis was restricted to V-J combinations with a frequency above 0.0001, which covered 99.2% of repertoires. For each V-J combination, a TCR clonal expansion and chaos score was defined as the ratio of F50 clonal expansion to chaos observed in the TCRdist matrix. Welch's t-statistics and random forest were used to narrow the features down to 10 to 15 V-J combinations, which were then fed into a naive Bayes classifier. Thyroid-blood repertoire similarity was quantified with the Morisita-Horn index. TCRdb took the public reads, trimmed them with fastp at Q25, ran MiXCR for clone calling and kept in-frame beta chains. Every CDR3 protein is listed once, alongside the most common genes and DNA of its rows. The V and J calls shown here were made by TCRdb, not taken from the authors' results. For this sample the table gives over a million distinct CDR3 sequences, of which roughly 35% were detected only once. Around 10% of the sample is in the top ten clones.

This clonotype was counted a single time. Its antigen specificity is not known. No clone much larger than this one lies a single base away; base qualities are absent. One read represents weak support. Including the terminal cysteine and phenylalanine, the CDR3 comprises 14 residues. Of the read, only the CDR3 DNA is kept; its 42 bases are in frame from base 1. Trimming takes 6 bases from V and 5 bases from J, and the germline ends sit 14 bases apart. For CDR1 and CDR2, the germline V gene lists SGHRS and YFSETQ. The sequence came from an adult man with Graves' hyperthyroidism. This sequence uses TRBV5-1 and TRBJ2-2, with the D gene possibly TRBD1 or TRBD2, each one fitting 6 bases. The specimen sequenced was peripheral blood or thyroid tissue (not recorded which). The CDR3 reads CASTEGGQTGELFF. The nucleotide sequence is given as TGCGCCAGCACCGAGGGGGGTCAAACCGGGGAGCTGTTTTTT.